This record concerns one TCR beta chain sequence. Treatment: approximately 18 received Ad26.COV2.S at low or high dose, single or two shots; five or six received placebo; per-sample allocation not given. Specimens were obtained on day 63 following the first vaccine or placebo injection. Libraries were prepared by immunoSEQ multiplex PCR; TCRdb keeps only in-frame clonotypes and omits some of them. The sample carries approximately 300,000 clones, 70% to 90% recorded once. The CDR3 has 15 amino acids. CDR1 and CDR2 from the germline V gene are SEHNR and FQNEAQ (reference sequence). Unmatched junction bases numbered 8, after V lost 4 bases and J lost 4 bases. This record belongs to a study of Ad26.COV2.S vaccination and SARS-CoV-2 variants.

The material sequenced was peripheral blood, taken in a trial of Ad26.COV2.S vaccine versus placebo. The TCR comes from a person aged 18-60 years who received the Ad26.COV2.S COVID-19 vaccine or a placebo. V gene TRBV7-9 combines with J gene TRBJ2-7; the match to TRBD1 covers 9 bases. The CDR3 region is CASSSAGTGRYEQYF. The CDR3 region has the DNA TGTGCCAGCAGCTCGGCCGGGACAGGGAGGTACGAGCAGTACTTC.